The rows below give T cell receptor beta chains drawn from one sample of a study of cytomegalovirus exposure and HLA in healthy donors. TCRdb's table, derived via immunoSEQ multiplex PCR, lists solely in-frame clones and lacks some. The table lists 45,000 to 60,000 clones. The sequencing input was PBMCs. The origin of the receptors is a woman between 40 and 50 years old in good health and CMV-seronegative. Each CDR3 is given with its conserved first and last residue.

TRBJ2-7 TRBV19 CASSEGQTYEQYF
TRBJ1-3 TRBV30 CAWSVLGNTIYF
TRBJ1-2 TRBV7-2 CASSPRREWYGYTF
TRBJ2-5 TRBV5-1 CASSLLGGRETQYF
TRBJ2-7 TRBV27 CASKRTGKDEQYF
TRBJ1-1 TRBV19 CASSRGPENTEAFF
TRBJ2-7 TRBV25-1 CASGDSYEQYF
TRBJ1-2 TRBV30 CAWIPSLARGYTF
TRBJ2-1 TRBV10-3 CAISESTGGLGNEQFF
TRBJ1-4 TRBV6-5 CASSYSEALGNEKLFF
TRBJ2-5 TRBV19 CASSDGLVGTQYF
TRBJ1-2 TRBV29-1 CSVAGQGASGGYTF
TRBJ1-2 TRBV19 CASSIDMERGLYGYTF
TRBJ1-5 TRBV19 CASSIGGGDNQPQHF
TRBJ1-2 TRBV5-1 CASSLDTGSYGYTF
TRBJ2-3 TRBV28 CASSFSPDTQYF
TRBJ2-1 TRBV27 CASTRNGGVEQFF
TRBJ1-5 TRBV5-6 CASSSYGSSNQPQHF
TRBJ1-2 TRBV6-5 CASSWTGGTGGYTF
TRBJ1-3 TRBV18 CASSPGTGGSGNTIYF
TRBJ1-2 TRBV5-1 CASATGTAHGYTF
TRBJ1-1 TRBV6-5 CASSYPPEAFF
TRBJ1-3 TRBV6-5 CASRRTAFSGNTIYF
TRBJ1-5 TRBV28 CASIEGVSNQPQHF
TRBJ1-2 TRBV28 CASRWTGNYGYTF
TRBJ2-2 TRBV5-1 CASSPSGTSFTGELFF
. TRBV28 CASSPHTSGVYEQYF
TRBJ1-1 TRBV19 CATPRGGCAFF
TRBJ2-3 TRBV5-8 CASQMGRDTQYF
TRBJ1-1 TRBV6-5 CASSYEGARRISEAFF
TRBJ1-1 TRBV5-4 CASSWGLATGGHRTEAFF
TRBJ1-6 TRBV9 CASSVAGTGQSPLHF
TRBJ2-2 TRBV5-1 CASSSTSGGPVGELFF
TRBJ2-1 TRBV5-4 CASTLGAGDYNEQFF
TRBJ2-3 TRBV11-2 CASSLTSGGVTDTQYF
TRBJ2-2 TRBV13 CASRPSGFNTGELFF
TRBJ1-1 TRBV2 CASSGRGSGDEAFF
TRBJ2-1 TRBV11-2 CASSFRRRLAGGTYNEQFF
TRBJ1-5 TRBV18 CASGHGQNQPQHF
TRBJ1-1 TRBV6-1 CASTSTGPGTEAFF
TRBJ1-4 TRBV29-1 CSVGGQGGEKLFF
TRBJ2-4 TRBV4-2 CASSQGEGNIQYF